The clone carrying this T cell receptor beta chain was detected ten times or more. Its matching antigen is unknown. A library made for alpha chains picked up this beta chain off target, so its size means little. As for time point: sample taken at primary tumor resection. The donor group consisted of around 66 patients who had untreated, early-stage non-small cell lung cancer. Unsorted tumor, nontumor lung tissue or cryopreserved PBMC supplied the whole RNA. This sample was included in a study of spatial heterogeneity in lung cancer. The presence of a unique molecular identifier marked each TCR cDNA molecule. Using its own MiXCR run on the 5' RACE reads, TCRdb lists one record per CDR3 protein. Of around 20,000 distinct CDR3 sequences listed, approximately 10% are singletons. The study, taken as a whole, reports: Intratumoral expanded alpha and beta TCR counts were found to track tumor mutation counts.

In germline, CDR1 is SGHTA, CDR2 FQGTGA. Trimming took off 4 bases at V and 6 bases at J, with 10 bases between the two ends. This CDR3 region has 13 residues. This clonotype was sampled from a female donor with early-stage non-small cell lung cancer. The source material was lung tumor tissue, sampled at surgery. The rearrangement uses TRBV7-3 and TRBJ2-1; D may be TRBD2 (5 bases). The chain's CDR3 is CASSSSGVNEQFF. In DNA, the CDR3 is TGTGCCAGCAGCTCATCCGGGGTCAATGAGCAGTTCTTC.